Below are 29 T cell receptor beta chains sequenced from a single sample in a study of identical twins' blood T cells. TCRdb used MiXCR to reprocess the 5' RACE reads, holding one entry per CDR3 protein. The sample lists roughly 340,000 distinct CDR3 sequences, under 30% occurring once. The sample was PBMCs. Receptor source: a woman aged 18 to 50 in good health.

The V and J genes are TRBV5-5 and TRBJ1-1; D not resolved. Germline V gene sequence: CDR1 SGHKS, CDR2 YYEKEE (reference sequence). V was pared by 2 bases and J by 5 bases, with 10 bases between. The CDR3 is made up of 13 amino acids. This CDR3 is CASSFMADTEAFF. The CDR3, as DNA: TGTGCCAGCAGCTTCATGGCCGATACTGAAGCTTTCTTT.

This clonotype was seen repeatedly, ten times or more. The chain joins TRBV12-3 or TRBV12-4 to TRBJ2-3; D ambiguous. The CDR3 totals 16 residues. Deletions cut 4 bases from V and 0 bases from J, with 14 bases between. CDR3 sequence: CASSSSETPSTDTQYF. CDR3 nucleotides: TGTGCCAGCAGTTCCTCAGAAACTCCTAGCACAGATACGCAGTATTTT.

This clonotype was seen only once. Being one base from a much bigger clone, this may be a read error. The V and J genes are TRBV12-3 or TRBV12-4 and TRBJ2-3, with 8 bases aligning to TRBD2. The CDR3 sequence is 16 residues long. CDR3 DNA: TGTGCCAGCAGTGTGACTAGCGTGGGAGGCACAGATATGCAGTATTTT. Translating gives CASSVTSVGGTDMQYF.

The table lists this clonotype with a few counts. The chain is built from TRBV7-9 and TRBJ2-1; D is possibly TRBD1 or TRBD2 (5 bases each). This CDR3 comprises 13 residues. The germline V gene encodes CDR1 SEHNR and CDR2 FQNEAQ (reference sequence). Trimming pared 1 base from V and 6 bases from J, leaving 7 bases between. CDR3 nucleotide sequence: TGTGCCAGCAGCTTAGGGGGGTTCAATGAGCAGTTCTTC. Protein sequence: CASSLGGFNEQFF.

The chain is built from TRBV12-3 or TRBV12-4 and TRBJ1-1; no reliable D call. Trimming left V 7 bases short and J 3 bases short, with 15 bases between. This CDR3 contains 14 residues. The DNA for the CDR3 is TGTGCCAGCACTTCTTTGGCAGCCTACACTGAAGCTTTCTTT. It yields the protein CASTSLAAYTEAFF.

This clonotype was observed a few times. The chain joins TRBV19 to TRBJ2-1, with D possibly being TRBD2 (5 bases). Germline CDR1 LNHDA, CDR2 SQIVND (reference sequence). The V gene lost 5 bases and the J gene lost 0 bases, with 17 bases spanning the gap. This CDR3 contains 17 residues. CDR3 amino acids: CASSYTGERSSYNEQFF. DNA for the CDR3: TGTGCCAGTAGTTATACGGGCGAGCGGAGCTCCTACAATGAGCAGTTCTTC.

V and J are TRBV20-1 and TRBJ1-1; TRBD1 agrees at 8 bases. Per germline, CDR1 DFQATT and CDR2 SNEGSKA (reference sequence). The length of the CDR3 is 13 residues. V shed 5 bases and J 5 bases; nucleotides not matched to a gene: 7. CDR3 nucleotides: TGCAGTGCTCTTGACAGGGGAGGGACTGAAGCTTTCTTT. Translation: CSALDRGGTEAFF.

This clonotype was observed a single time. The junction and the germline gene differ at one end; a read error may be behind it. The V call is TRBV7-2, the J call TRBJ1-2; maybe TRBD1 (5 bases). CDR1 and CDR2 (germline): SGHTA, FQGNSA. The CDR3 runs 18 residues. CDR3 bases: TGTGCTAGCACATTTCGACGGGGGGACCTAATATCTAACTATGGCTACACCTTC. This sequence encodes CASTFRRGDLISNYGYTF. The full variable domain, in which reference TRBV7-2 and TRBJ1-2 provide the parts outside the CDR3, is GAGVSQSPSNKVTEKGKDVELRCDPISGHTALYWYRQSLGQGLEFLIYFQGNSAPDKSGLPSDRFSAERTGGSVSTLTIQRTQQEDSAVYLCASTFRRGDLISNYGYTFGSGTRLTVV.

This clonotype was picked up one time. The chain has TRBV7-6 and TRBJ1-1, with D maybe TRBD1 (6 bases). The germline V and J ends were trimmed by 5 bases and 3 bases, with 13 bases remaining between them. This CDR3 region has 14 residues. CDR1 is SGHVS and CDR2 is FNYEAQ in the germline V gene. The CDR3 loop is CASSPGGGYTEAFF. The CDR3 DNA reads as TGTGCCAGCAGCCCCGGAGGGGGGTACACTGAAGCTTTCTTT.

The rearrangement joins TRBV18 to TRBJ1-5; 10 nucleotides match TRBD1. This CDR3 is 11 amino acids long. Germline V gives CDR1 KGHSH, CDR2 LQKENI. V dropped 6 bases and J dropped 15; count of bases not matched to a gene: 5. CDR3 sequence: CASSHGQGVHF. Written as DNA, the CDR3 is TGTGCCAGCTCCCATGGACAGGGGGTGCATTTT. The whole variable domain, filled in from reference TRBV18 and TRBJ1-5, reads NAGVMQNPRHLVRRRGQEARLRCSPMKGHSHVYWYRQLPEEGLKFMVYLQKENIIDESGMPKERFSAEFPKEGPSILRIQQVVRGDSAAYFCASSHGQGVHFGDGTRLSIL.

V and J are TRBV18 and TRBJ1-1; 8 nucleotides line up with TRBD1. Per the germline V gene, CDR1 is KGHSH and CDR2 is LQKENI. The CDR3 loop spans 15 amino acids. V lost 2 bases to trimming and J lost 5 bases; unmatched junction nucleotides: 7. The CDR3 nucleotides read TGTGCCAGCTCACCATTTGGACAGGGAGGGACTGAAGCTTTCTTT. Residues: CASSPFGQGGTEAFF.

The rearrangement uses TRBV9 and TRBJ2-1; TRBD1 is a possible D gene (6 bases). Trimming removed 3 bases at V and 5 bases at J, with 21 bases between. The germline V gene encodes CDR1 SGDLS and CDR2 YYNGEE. The CDR3 length is 17 residues. The CDR3 DNA sequence: TGTGCCAGCAGCGACCTAACAGGGTGGAATGGAAACAATGAGCAGTTCTTC. It encodes CASSDLTGWNGNNEQFF. The full variable domain, rest sourced from reference TRBV9 and TRBJ2-1, is DSGVTQTPKHLITATGQRVTLRCSPRSGDLSVYWYQQSLDQGLQFLIQYYNGEERAKGNILERFSAQQFPDLHSELNLSSLELGDSALYFCASSDLTGWNGNNEQFFGPGTRLTVL.

This clonotype came up a few times. The CDR3 region has the DNA TGTGCCAGCAGCTTAAAGAACAGGGGGGATCAGCCCCAGCATTTT. Protein sequence: CASSLKNRGDQPQHF. The J gene is TRBJ1-5, the V gene TRBV6-2 or TRBV6-3; 8 bases match TRBD1. Germline V gene sequence: CDR1 MNHEY, CDR2 SVGEGT. J lost 5 bases, V lost 6 bases, and 9 bases had no gene match. The length of the CDR3 is 15 residues.

A remark on this clonotype: One end of the junction fails to match germline, which may point to a read error. J is TRBJ1-3 and V is TRBV20-1, with D unresolved. Germline CDR1 DFQATT, CDR2 SNEGSKA (reference sequence). This CDR3 is 14 amino acids long. In DNA form, the CDR3 reads TGCGGTGCTAGAGAACAGCGCTCTGGAAACACCATATATTTT. This encodes CGAREQRSGNTIYF.

The gene calls are TRBV7-9 and TRBJ2-1; TRBD1 might be the D (5 bases). Germline assignment: CDR1 SEHNR and CDR2 FQNEAQ (reference sequence). The CDR3 runs to 14 residues. V lost 1 base and J 6 bases, leaving 10 bases between the germline ends. CDR3 nucleotide sequence: TGTGCCAGCAGCTTAGTGGTTCAGGGCAATGAGCAGTTCTTC. This translates into CASSLVVQGNEQFF.

This clonotype was counted only a few times. The chain has TRBV18 and TRBJ2-2; D is ambiguous. The CDR3 is 15 amino acids. The V gene lost 2 bases and the J gene lost 1 base, with 8 bases spanning the gap. CDR1 KGHSH and CDR2 LQKENI come from the germline V gene. CDR3 coding DNA: TGTGCCAGCTCACCAGCACAGAGGAACACCGGGGAGCTGTTTTTT. Translation: CASSPAQRNTGELFF.

In its sample, this clonotype was seen a few times. This chain uses TRBV29-1 with TRBJ2-3; tentative D call: TRBD1 (7 bases). V was pared by 8 bases and J by 0 bases, with 18 bases between. The CDR3 is made up of 15 amino acids. Germline V lookup: CDR1 SQVTM, CDR2 ANQGSEA. The CDR3 bases are TGCAGCTCCTCAGGGCGGGACAGCAGCACAGATACGCAGTATTTT. Translating gives CSSSGRDSSTDTQYF.

This rearrangement joins TRBV20-1 to TRBJ1-1; 9 bases fit TRBD1. The CDR3 runs 14 residues. V lost 6 bases and J lost 3; bases outside the gene matches: 8. Germline V gene data show CDR1 as DFQATT and CDR2 as SNEGSKA (reference sequence). The CDR3 nucleotides are TGCAGTGCCCAATGGACAGGGGTCTACACTGAAGCTTTCTTT. It yields the protein CSAQWTGVYTEAFF.

This clonotype was counted a few times. The chain links TRBV20-1 to TRBJ1-3; D uncertain. The CDR3 is 12 residues long. The germline V gene has CDR1 DFQATT and CDR2 SNEGSKA (reference sequence). The CDR3 region is CSGKSEGNTIYF. In DNA, the CDR3 is TGCAGCGGAAAGTCGGAAGGAAACACCATATATTTT.

The V and J genes are TRBV18 and TRBJ1-1, with a weak D call TRBD1 (6 bases). The V gene lost 1 base and the J gene lost 1 base, with 10 bases spanning the gap. The CDR3 extends over 15 amino acids. CDR1 is KGHSH, CDR2 LQKENI, per germline. The CDR3 DNA reads as TGTGCCAGCTCACCACAGGGACACACGAACACTGAAGCTTTCTTT. This encodes CASSPQGHTNTEAFF.

The chain is built from TRBV6-6 and TRBJ2-7; no clear D. The germline V and J ends were trimmed by 9 bases and 2 bases, with 17 bases remaining between them. Germline V gene data show CDR1 as MNHNY and CDR2 as SVGAGI (reference sequence). The CDR3 has 14 amino acids. This chain's CDR3 is CASKALQTTYEQYF. The CDR3 bases are TGTGCCAGTAAGGCACTACAGACAACCTACGAGCAGTACTTC.

In regard to this clonotype: The junction departs from the called germline gene at one end, perhaps through a read error. This chain joins TRBV6-2 or TRBV6-3 and TRBJ1-2; D is ambiguous. This CDR3 comprises 16 residues. The germline gives CDR1 MNHEY, CDR2 SVGEGT. CDR3 nucleotides: TGTTCCAGCAGTTACCCCGTACTATACACCTCCGATGGCTGCACCTTC. Its protein is CSSSYPVLYTSDGCTF.

J is TRBJ2-1 and V is TRBV7-9, with 7 positions matching TRBD1. The ends lost 11 bases at V and 4 bases at J; junction bases unmatched: 8. The CDR3 extends over 13 amino acids. CDR1 SEHNR and CDR2 FQNEAQ come from the germline V gene (reference sequence). The CDR3 DNA is TGTGCCTCCGACAGGGAAGGATACAATGAGCAGTTCTTC. Translation gives CASDREGYNEQFF.

The CDR3 nucleotides read TGCGCCAGCATCCTCCCGGGACGGCCGCAGTACAATGAGCAGTTCTTC. This sequence encodes CASILPGRPQYNEQFF. The genes are TRBV23-1 and TRBJ2-1; perhaps D is TRBD1 or TRBD2 (5 bases each). TRBV23-1 is noted as an ORF with a role that remains uncertain. V was trimmed by 7 bases and J by 4 bases, leaving 20 bases between them. The CDR3 consists of 16 residues.

The chain uses TRBV19 and TRBJ1-1, with TRBD1 identical over 9 bases. Germline CDR1 LNHDA, CDR2 SQIVND (reference sequence). After removal of 5 bases from V and 3 bases from J, the junction contained 10 bases not matched to a gene. This CDR3 region has 16 residues. Here the CDR3 DNA reads TGTGCCAGTAGTCCCAGTACAGGGGGCTTGGACACTGAAGCTTTCTTT. Translating it yields CASSPSTGGLDTEAFF.

This clonotype was observed a few times. The chain recombines TRBV4-3 with TRBJ1-4; weak D call: TRBD1 (5 bases). Deletions cut 3 bases from V and 3 bases from J, with 17 bases between. The CDR3 has 17 amino acids. From germline, CDR1 is LGHNA and CDR2 YSLEER. The CDR3 nucleotides read TGCGCCAGCAGCCAGACCCTCCGACAGATGGCTAATGAAAAACTGTTTTTT. This codes for CASSQTLRQMANEKLFF.

This chain's CDR3 is CASSSPGTGDPRSPLHF. The CDR3 DNA is TGTGCCAGCAGTTCTCCCGGGACAGGGGATCCACGTTCACCCCTCCACTTT. The chain carries TRBV6-5 and TRBJ1-6; 10 nucleotides agree with TRBD1. V gave up 4 bases and J gave up 9 bases; unmatched junction bases: 12. Germline-derived CDR1 and CDR2 are MNHEY and SVGAGI. The CDR3 extends over 17 amino acids.

The CDR3 nucleotides read TGTGCCTGGAGTGCCGCGGACAGAAACACCGGGGAGCTGTTTTTT. It yields the protein CAWSAADRNTGELFF. V is TRBV30 and J is TRBJ2-2, with D possibly TRBD1 on 6 matching bases. The CDR3 is 15 amino acids. Trimming pared 1 base from V and 2 bases from J, leaving 11 bases between. Germline V gives CDR1 GTSNPN, CDR2 SVGIG (reference sequence).

There are a few counts of this clonotype. The rearrangement links TRBV29-1 to TRBJ2-3, with 7 bases that match TRBD2. Per germline, CDR1 SQVTM and CDR2 ANQGSEA. The CDR3 spans 14 residues. Losses at the gene ends were 2 bases for V and 2 bases for J; bases not matched to a gene: 4. The CDR3 spells CSVEQRGNTDTQYF. CDR3 DNA: TGCAGCGTTGAACAGCGGGGAAACACAGATACGCAGTATTTT.